This T cell receptor beta chain was sequenced in a study of shared clonotypes between healthy human individuals. Study at large: For every donor, three CD4 naive, three CD4 memory, two CD8 naive and one CD8 memory plates were used.

Study-level points and caveats: Clonotype sharing among donors likely depends on sequencing depth.

A word on this clone: As yet, its antigen is unknown.

Terminally differentiated effector memory CD45RA+ cells were left out of the naive CD8 fraction, which was CD45RO-negative and positively selected for CCR7. The CDR3 runs 13 residues. Germline values: CDR1 MNHEY, CDR2 SMNVEV (reference sequence). The V end lost 7 bases, the J end lost 0 bases, and 9 bases lay between the germline ends. The authors distributed each subset's genomic DNA evenly over several immunoSEQ plates. The input for sorted-subset replicate PCRs was 150 to 200 ng DNA, tens of thousands of T cell genomes. Clones were sequenced by immunoSEQ multiplex PCR, and TCRdb holds only the in-frame ones, with some missing. The data show around 640,000 clones, approximately 96% seen once.

The sample consisted of naive CD8+ T cells sorted from blood. The receptor comes from a woman between 25 and 40 years old in good health. This chain connects TRBV27 to TRBJ1-1; D is unclear. The CDR3 DNA reads TGTGCCAGCACGGACTACTTGAACACTGAAGCTTTCTTT. Amino acid sequence: CASTDYLNTEAFF.